This TCR beta chain came from a study of cytomegalovirus exposure and HLA in healthy donors. Germline V gene sequence: CDR1 MNHNS, CDR2 SASEGT. Trimming took off 2 bases at V and 2 bases at J, with 14 bases between the two ends. CDR3 size: 16 residues. As regards this clone: Its antigen is unknown.

Overall study results and limits: TRBV6-2, TRBV6-3 and other indistinguishable V segments were excluded.

13 Jbeta primers and 60 Vbeta primers were used for the PCR. Generated by immunoSEQ multiplex PCR, the TCRdb table keeps only in-frame clones and is missing some. This sample's table reports more than 85,000 clones. Input material: PBMCs. The clonotype comes from a girl aged 10 to 17 in good health and CMV-seropositive. The rearrangement links TRBV6-1 to TRBJ2-3; TRBD2 might be the D (6 bases). Here the CDR3 reads CASSELGASATDTQYF. CDR3 coding DNA: TGTGCCAGCAGTGAATTAGGGGCTAGCGCCACAGATACGCAGTATTTT.